Presented here are 25 T cell receptor beta chains from one specimen sequenced in a study of T cell repertoires in aging, cancer and after chemotherapy. Multiplex touch-down PCR with TRB-A/B primers amplified rearranged V-D-J TRB sequences. TCRdb reprocessed the multiplex PCR reads via MiXCR and lists one record per CDR3 protein. The sample carries fewer than 1,000 distinct CDR3 sequences, around 25% recorded once. Peripheral blood genomic DNA, not sorted cells or RNA, was the template. The sequenced material came from blood. Receptor source: a human donor with a solid tumor.

This clonotype was counted only a few times. The V call is TRBV4-3, the J call TRBJ2-5; D may be TRBD2 (5 bases). Trimming left V 0 bases short and J 4 bases short, with 6 bases between. CDR1 LGHNA and CDR2 YSLEER come from the germline V gene. The CDR3 runs to 13 residues. CDR3 residues: CASSQDAGETQYF. For the CDR3, the DNA is TGCGCCAGCAGCCAAGACGCGGGAGAGACCCAGTACTTC.

This chain links TRBV10-2 with TRBJ2-5; D assignment may be TRBD1 or TRBD2 (5 bases each). Germline lookup yields CDR1 WSHSY and CDR2 SAAADI. V lost 8 bases and J lost 5, with 9 bases in between. This CDR3 contains 11 residues. The chain's CDR3 is CASSGGETQYF. The CDR3 DNA sequence: TGCGCCAGCTCTGGGGGTGAGACCCAGTACTTC.

In its sample, this clonotype is large. The V gene is TRBV19, the J gene TRBJ2-3; 9 bases are shared with TRBD1. Per the germline V gene, CDR1 is LNHDA and CDR2 is SQIVND (reference sequence). The CDR3 runs 20 residues. The V gene end was trimmed by 6 bases and the J gene end by 5 bases; junction bases not matched to a gene: 24. CDR3 residues: CASSAQPTGQGVRREDTQYF. The CDR3 nucleotides are TGTGCCAGTAGCGCACAACCGACGGGACAGGGCGTTAGGCGGGAAGATACGCAGTATTTT.

V gene TRBV5-1 combines with J gene TRBJ2-7; no definite D call. CDR3 size: 13 residues. CDR1 and CDR2 (germline): SGHRS, YFSETQ. V was clipped by 4 bases and J by 3 bases, with 11 bases between them. For the CDR3, the DNA is TGCGCCAGCAGCAGGGCCGTCGGCTACGAGCAGTACTTC. Translating gives CASSRAVGYEQYF.

The V call is TRBV7-9, the J call TRBJ1-5; 7 positions agree with TRBD1. CDR1 is SEHNR and CDR2 is FQNEAQ in the germline V gene (reference sequence). V trimming: 0 bases; J trimming: 5 bases; junction bases outside the gene matches: 1. The CDR3 is made up of 14 amino acids. The CDR3 sequence is CASSLAGTDQPQHF. In nucleotides, the CDR3 is TGTGCCAGCAGCTTAGCAGGGACAGATCAGCCCCAGCATTTT. Together with reference TRBV7-9 and TRBJ1-5, the CDR3 gives the full variable domain: DTGVSQNPRHKITKRGQNVTFRCDPISEHNRLYWYRQTLGQGPEFLTYFQNEAQLEKSRLLSDRFSAERPKGSFSTLEIQRTEQGDSAMYLCASSLAGTDQPQHFGDGTRLSIL.

This clonotype has a single count. A much larger clone differs by one base, so this may be a read error. This chain connects TRBV12-3 or TRBV12-4 to TRBJ1-2; unclear D gene. The CDR3 runs 11 residues. CDR3 nucleotide sequence: TGTGCCAACACCACGGACGGCGCGGCTTTATTC. Its translation: CANTTDGAALF.

This clonotype is termed large (0.1 to 1%). The CDR3 is CASSLGQNQPQHF. DNA of the CDR3: TGTGCCAGCAGCTTAGGGCAGAATCAGCCCCAGCATTTT. This chain joins TRBV7-2 and TRBJ1-5; D is undetermined. Trimming pared 1 base from V and 4 bases from J, leaving 5 bases between. The CDR3 loop spans 13 amino acids. The germline gives CDR1 SGHTA, CDR2 FQGNSA.

This chain's CDR3 is CASSPLGQGYEQYF. DNA of the CDR3: TGTGCCAGCTCACCGCTGGGACAGGGGTACGAGCAGTACTTC. This chain links TRBV18 with TRBJ2-7; 10 bases are a match to TRBD1. The V and J ends lost 3 bases and 4 bases, in that order; junction bases with no gene match: 3. This CDR3 spans 14 amino acids. CDR1 is KGHSH and CDR2 is LQKENI in the germline V gene. The full variable domain, completed using reference TRBV18 and TRBJ2-7, is NAGVMQNPRHLVRRRGQEARLRCSPMKGHSHVYWYRQLPEEGLKFMVYLQKENIIDESGMPKERFSAEFPKEGPSILRIQQVVRGDSAAYFCASSPLGQGYEQYFGPGTRLTVT.

This clonotype showed up just a few times. The V call is TRBV20-1, the J call TRBJ2-1, with D unclear. This CDR3 has 13 residues. The germline V and J ends were trimmed by 1 base and 7 bases, with 11 bases remaining between them. The germline V gene has CDR1 DFQATT and CDR2 SNEGSKA (reference sequence). CDR3 coding DNA: TGCAGTGCTAGAGGATTGATCTCAAATGAGCAGTTCTTC. This sequence encodes CSARGLISNEQFF.

This clonotype has just a few counts. The CDR3 here is CASSLASGSSYNEQFF. DNA of the CDR3: TGTGCCAGCAGCCTAGCTAGCGGGAGCTCCTACAATGAGCAGTTCTTC. The rearrangement links TRBV14 to TRBJ2-1; TRBD2 aligns across 10 bases. The trim removed 4 bases at V and 0 bases at J, leaving 3 bases unmatched. Per the germline V gene, CDR1 is SGHDN and CDR2 is FVKESK. The CDR3 loop spans 16 amino acids.

This clonotype came up a few times. The chain is built from TRBV6-6 and TRBJ2-2; 8 bases align to TRBD2. J lost 6 bases, V lost 0 bases, and 3 bases had no gene match. CDR3 size: 15 residues. Germline CDR1 MNHNY, CDR2 SVGAGI (reference sequence). CDR3 in amino acids: CASSYSSGGAGELFF. The DNA of the CDR3 is TGTGCCAGCAGTTACTCATCCGGGGGGGCCGGGGAGCTGTTTTTT.

In this sample, this clonotype is large. The V gene is TRBV12-3 or TRBV12-4, the J gene TRBJ2-1; TRBD2 is a possible D gene (6 bases). The CDR3 runs to 13 residues. Trimming shortened V by 3 bases and J by 6 bases, and 9 bases separated the two germline ends. CDR3 nucleotides: TGTGCCAGCAGTTTGGGGGGACTCAATGAGCAGTTCTTC. Translating it yields CASSLGGLNEQFF.

CDR3: CSVEGQGSTDTQYF. The CDR3 DNA reads as TGCAGCGTTGAAGGACAGGGGTCCACAGATACGCAGTATTTT. This chain joins TRBV29-1 and TRBJ2-3; 8 bases align to TRBD1. With 1 base clipped from V and 2 bases from J, the junction kept 2 bases outside the gene matches. From germline, CDR1 is SQVTM and CDR2 ANQGSEA. CDR3 length: 14 amino acids.

This chain connects TRBV5-6 to TRBJ1-4; no reliable D call. Germline V gives CDR1 SGHDT, CDR2 YYEEEE. The CDR3 runs to 14 residues. The V end was cut by 0 bases, the J end by 4 bases, with 7 bases between. CDR3 region: CASSLAGYNEKLFF. In nucleotides, the CDR3 is TGTGCCAGCAGCTTGGCAGGTTATAATGAAAAACTGTTTTTT.

With respect to this clonotype: Germline and junction disagree at one end, which may indicate a read error. The chain recombines TRBV10-3 with TRBJ2-7; D is possibly TRBD2 (6 bases). Germline V lookup: CDR1 ENHRY, CDR2 SYGVKD. CDR3 size: 13 residues. In DNA form, the CDR3 reads TGTGTCATCACCGGGACTGAGACCTACGAGCAGTACTTC. Translation: CVITGTETYEQYF.

Sample share makes this clonotype large (0.1 to 1%). CDR3 in amino acids: CASNPRLAGVGYNEQFF. For the CDR3, the DNA is TGTGCCAGTAACCCTAGGCTAGCGGGAGTAGGCTACAATGAGCAGTTCTTC. This chain links TRBV19 with TRBJ2-1; 10 bases line up with TRBD2. CDR1 is LNHDA and CDR2 is SQIVND in the germline V gene (reference sequence). The CDR3 covers 17 residues. With V trimmed by 7 bases and J by 3 bases, 12 bases remained unmatched.

By sample share, this clonotype is large (0.1 to 1%). The rearrangement uses TRBV7-9 and TRBJ2-7; 7 bases fit TRBD1. The CDR3 loop spans 14 amino acids. With 4 bases clipped from V and 5 bases from J, the junction kept 8 bases outside the gene matches. CDR1 is SEHNR, CDR2 FQNEAQ, per germline (reference sequence). CDR3 DNA: TGTGCCAGCAGCTCTGGGACAGTCGGACACGAGCAGTACTTC. The encoded protein is CASSSGTVGHEQYF. Complete variable domain (other parts from reference TRBV7-9 and TRBJ2-7): DTGVSQNPRHKITKRGQNVTFRCDPISEHNRLYWYRQTLGQGPEFLTYFQNEAQLEKSRLLSDRFSAERPKGSFSTLEIQRTEQGDSAMYLCASSSGTVGHEQYFGPGTRLTVT.

With regard to this clonotype: A clone one base away is much larger, so this may be a read error. The chain employs TRBV6-5 and TRBJ2-7; D perhaps matches TRBD1 (6 bases). Germline CDR1 is MNHEY and CDR2 is SVGAGI. Trimming stripped 6 bases from V and 1 base from J, with 16 bases between. CDR3 length equals 15 residues. The DNA of the CDR3 is TGTGCCAGCAGAAATAAGTGGACAGTATCCTACGAGCAGTACTTC. It is translated as CASRNKWTVSYEQYF.

The chain combines TRBV6-6 with TRBJ2-4; the D is unclear. The V end was cut by 5 bases, the J end by 0 bases, with 8 bases between. This CDR3 is built from 14 residues. Germline CDR1 MNHNY, CDR2 SVGAGI (reference sequence). The CDR3 bases are TGTGCCAGCAGTCTTACGGGAGCCAAAAACATTCAGTACTTC. Protein sequence: CASSLTGAKNIQYF.

The chain links TRBV28 to TRBJ1-2; D is unresolved. V dropped 5 bases and J dropped 8 bases, with 18 bases sitting between them. Germline CDR1 reads MDHEN; CDR2 reads SYDVKM. CDR3 length: 14 amino acids. The CDR3 sequence: CASSVRAADTGYTF. The CDR3 DNA reads TGTGCCAGCAGTGTGAGGGCAGCCGATACCGGCTACACCTTC.

By sample share, this clonotype is large. The CDR3 here is CASSISVGGPNEQFF. CDR3 coding DNA: TGTGCCAGTAGTATATCGGTAGGGGGGCCCAATGAGCAGTTCTTC. The chain couples TRBV19 to TRBJ2-1, with D perhaps given as TRBD1 or TRBD2 (6 bases each). CDR1 and CDR2 from the germline V gene are LNHDA and SQIVND (reference sequence). Between the trimmed V and J ends, which lost 2 bases and 6 bases, there was a span of 14 bases. The CDR3 is 15 residues long.

The chain recombines TRBV12-3 or TRBV12-4 with TRBJ2-7; D remains unclear. Trimming pared 6 bases from V and 6 bases from J, leaving 15 bases between. The CDR3 sequence is 13 residues long. CDR3 residues: CASRPDLVSEQYF. The CDR3 nucleotides are TGTGCCAGCAGACCCGACCTAGTCAGCGAGCAGTACTTC.

The V call is TRBV28, the J call TRBJ2-1; tentatively, D is TRBD1 (6 bases). There are 14 residues in the CDR3. Germline CDR1 is MDHEN and CDR2 is SYDVKM. V lost 6 bases and J 5 bases, leaving 14 bases between the germline ends. The DNA of the CDR3 is TGTGCCAGCAGCCCAACAGGGAAGGACAATGAGCAGTTCTTC. Protein product: CASSPTGKDNEQFF.

This clonotype was recorded a few times. CDR3 in DNA: TGTGCCAGCAGCTTAGGTGGCGATAAGCAGTTCTTC. It is translated as CASSLGGDKQFF. J is TRBJ2-1 and V is TRBV11-2; D ambiguous. The CDR3 spans 12 residues. Germline V gene data show CDR1 as SGHAT and CDR2 as FQNNGV. The ends were cut back, 1 base at V and 11 bases at J, with 9 bases in the middle.

This clonotype was counted only a few times. The rearrangement links TRBV5-1 to TRBJ2-7; a possible D gene is TRBD2 (5 bases). Germline V gives CDR1 SGHRS, CDR2 YFSETQ. The CDR3 is 14 amino acids. V dropped 4 bases and J dropped 0 bases, with 11 bases sitting between them. The DNA of the CDR3 is TGCGCCAGCAGCCCAGGACTCTTCTCCTACGAGCAGTACTTC. This translates into CASSPGLFSYEQYF.